This T cell receptor (beta chain) is drawn from a study of CD8+ T cells in alopecia areata. Treatment of the sample: oral pan-JAK inhibitor, 5-10 mg twice daily. Collection of lesional scalp punch biopsies and peripheral blood was performed in alopecia areata patients. With regard to this clone: Its antigen remains unknown.

General study points: For lesional scalp, especially alopecia totalis/universalis, clonality was higher than in normal scalp.

Reverse transcription of extracted RNA yielded cDNA, which provided the sequencing template. The assay was immunoSEQ multiplex PCR, and TCRdb's table has in-frame clones only and misses some. The sample records about 300,000 clones, 58% being singletons. This CDR3 has 13 residues. After removal of 7 bases from V and 10 bases from J, the junction contained 13 bases not matched to a gene. Per the germline V gene, CDR1 is GTSNPN and CDR2 is SVGIG (reference sequence). The sequence came from a human donor with alopecia areata. The sample here was CD4+ T cells sorted from blood, taken at week 24, from a patient treated with tofacitinib. The V call is TRBV30, the J call TRBJ2-1, with 7 bases matching TRBD2. Here the CDR3 DNA reads TGTGCCTCCTACCTAAAAGCGGGGAGGGAGCAGTTCTTC. It yields the protein CASYLKAGREQFF.